This T cell receptor (beta chain) was identified during a study of blood T cell repertoires in COVID-19. Turning to the study itself: From T cells, B-cell-depleted T cells, or PBMCs came the material, which was cDNA or gDNA.

The CDR3 length is 11 residues. In germline, CDR1 is SEHNR, CDR2 FQNEAQ (reference sequence). Trimming shortened V by 5 bases and J by 8 bases, and 9 bases separated the two germline ends. Per the authors' pipeline: Amplifying reference gene primers gave estimates of nucleated cell counts. Method: immunoSEQ multiplex PCR; TCRdb's copy keeps in-frame clones and lacks some. V, J and clone size derive from that table, while D and trimming were established from the DNA sequence. The sample has about 76,000 clones, more than 75% seen once. Only a few counts were recorded for this clone. The sequence came from a human donor in a cohort sampled during active COVID-19. The J gene is TRBJ1-2, the V gene TRBV7-9; D gene uncertain. The sample taken for sequencing was peripheral blood. CDR3 coding DNA: TGTGCCAGCAGCGCCACGGTGGGCTACACCTTC. Protein: CASSATVGYTF.